The clone carrying this T cell receptor beta chain was detected ten times or more. Its target is not known. Germline V CDR1 and CDR2: SGHVS, FQNEAQ. The junction had 12 bases not matched to a gene; V was cut back by 4 bases and J by 2 bases. This CDR3 is built from 18 residues. Template switching added a universal primer site; cDNA carried unique molecular identifiers. TCRdb reanalysed the 5' RACE reads using MiXCR and keeps one entry per CDR3 protein. The table includes fewer than 900,000 distinct CDR3 sequences, about 20% detected once. This sample is drawn from a study of identical twins. Regarding the study as a whole: There were fewer insertions in abundant cord blood beta clonotypes, but memory repertoires showed no such pattern.

A further study also used this sample, focusing on T cells expressing NK-cell markers. That work contributes: Among the experiments, several used an anti-gamma-delta TCR antibody to restrict sorting to alpha-beta TCR T cells.

The clonotype originates from a woman aged 18-29 years in good health. V usage is TRBV7-8 and J usage is TRBJ2-3, with 10 nucleotides matching TRBD2. The specimen sequenced was PBMCs. CDR3 in amino acids: CASSWEPRTSGFTDTQYF. The CDR3 coding sequence is TGTGCCAGCAGCTGGGAACCACGGACTAGCGGATTCACAGATACGCAGTATTTT.